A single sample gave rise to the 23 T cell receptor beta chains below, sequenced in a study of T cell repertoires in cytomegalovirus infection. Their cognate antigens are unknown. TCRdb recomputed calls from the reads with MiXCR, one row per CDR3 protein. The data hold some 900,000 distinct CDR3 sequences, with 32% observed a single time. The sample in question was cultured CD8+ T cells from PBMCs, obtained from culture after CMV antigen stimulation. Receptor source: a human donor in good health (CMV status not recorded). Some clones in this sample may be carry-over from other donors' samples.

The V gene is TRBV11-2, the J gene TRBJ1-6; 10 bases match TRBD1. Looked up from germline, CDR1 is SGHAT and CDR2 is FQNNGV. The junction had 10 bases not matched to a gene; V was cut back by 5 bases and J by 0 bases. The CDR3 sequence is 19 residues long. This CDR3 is CASSPFPGQGTSYNSPLHF. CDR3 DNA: TGTGCCAGCAGCCCCTTTCCGGGACAGGGGACCTCCTATAATTCACCCCTCCACTTT.

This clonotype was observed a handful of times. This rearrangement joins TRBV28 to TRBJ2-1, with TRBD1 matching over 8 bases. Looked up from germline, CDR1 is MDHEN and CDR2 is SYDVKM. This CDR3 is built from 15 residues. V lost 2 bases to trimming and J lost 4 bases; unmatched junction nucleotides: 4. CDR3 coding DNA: TGTGCCAGCAGTTTAAGGCAGGGGGCATACAATGAGCAGTTCTTC. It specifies CASSLRQGAYNEQFF.

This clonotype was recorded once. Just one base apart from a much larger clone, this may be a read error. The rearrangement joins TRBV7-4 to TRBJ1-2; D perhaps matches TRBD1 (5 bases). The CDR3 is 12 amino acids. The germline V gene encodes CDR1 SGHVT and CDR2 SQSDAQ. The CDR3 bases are TGTGCCAACAGCTTAGGGGCTCAGGGCTACACCTTC. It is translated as CANSLGAQGYTF.

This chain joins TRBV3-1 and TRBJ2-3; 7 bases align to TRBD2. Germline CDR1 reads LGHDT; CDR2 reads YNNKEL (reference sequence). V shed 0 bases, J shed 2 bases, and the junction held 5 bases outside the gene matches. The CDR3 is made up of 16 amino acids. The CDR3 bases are TGTGCCAGCAGCCAAGAAAAGCGGGACCACACAGATACGCAGTATTTT. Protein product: CASSQEKRDHTDTQYF.

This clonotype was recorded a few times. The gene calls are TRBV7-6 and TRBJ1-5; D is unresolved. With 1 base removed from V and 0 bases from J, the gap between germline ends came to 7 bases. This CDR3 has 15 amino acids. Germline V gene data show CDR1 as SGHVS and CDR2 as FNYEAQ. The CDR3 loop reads CASSLVPDSNQPQHF. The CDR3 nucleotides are TGTGCCAGCAGCTTAGTCCCAGATAGCAATCAGCCCCAGCATTTT.

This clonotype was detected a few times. CDR3 in DNA: TGTGCCAGCAGTTTTGTGTGGAGCTCCTATAATTCACCCCTCCACTTT. As protein: CASSFVWSSYNSPLHF. The chain employs TRBV27 and TRBJ1-6, with D uncertain. Germline CDR1 and CDR2: MNHEY and SMNVEV (reference sequence). Trimming shortened V by 3 bases and J by 0 bases, and 9 bases separated the two germline ends. This CDR3 region has 16 residues.

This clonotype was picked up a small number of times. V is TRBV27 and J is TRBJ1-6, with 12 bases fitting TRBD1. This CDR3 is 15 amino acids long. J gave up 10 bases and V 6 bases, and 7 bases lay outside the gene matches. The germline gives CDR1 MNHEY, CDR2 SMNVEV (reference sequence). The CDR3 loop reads CASRLGQGAMSPLHF. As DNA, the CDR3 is TGTGCCAGCAGATTGGGACAGGGGGCGATGTCACCCCTCCACTTT.

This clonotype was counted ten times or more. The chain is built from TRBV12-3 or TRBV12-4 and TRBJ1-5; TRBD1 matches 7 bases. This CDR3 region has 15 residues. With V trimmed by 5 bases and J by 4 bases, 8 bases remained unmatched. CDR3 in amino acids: CASSPPTGNNQPQHF. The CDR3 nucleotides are TGTGCCAGCAGTCCTCCGACAGGGAATAATCAGCCCCAGCATTTT.

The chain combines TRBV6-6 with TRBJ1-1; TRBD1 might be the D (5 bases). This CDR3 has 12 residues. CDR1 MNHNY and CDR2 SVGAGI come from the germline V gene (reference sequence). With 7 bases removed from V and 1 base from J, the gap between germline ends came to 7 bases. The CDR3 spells CASIGANTEAFF. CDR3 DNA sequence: TGTGCCAGCATAGGGGCGAACACTGAAGCTTTCTTT.

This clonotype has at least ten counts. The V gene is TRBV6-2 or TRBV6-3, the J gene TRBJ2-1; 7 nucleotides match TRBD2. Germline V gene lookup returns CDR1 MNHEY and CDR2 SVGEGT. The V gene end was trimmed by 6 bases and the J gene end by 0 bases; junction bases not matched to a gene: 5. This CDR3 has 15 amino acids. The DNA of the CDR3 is TGTGCCAGCAGCCTTCGGGGGGACTCCTACAATGAGCAGTTCTTC. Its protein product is CASSLRGDSYNEQFF.

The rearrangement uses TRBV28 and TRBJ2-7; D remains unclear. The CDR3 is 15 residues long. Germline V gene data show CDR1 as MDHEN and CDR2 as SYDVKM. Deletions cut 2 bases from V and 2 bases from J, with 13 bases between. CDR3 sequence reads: CASSLEAGKTYEQYV. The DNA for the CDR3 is TGTGCCAGCAGTTTAGAGGCCGGAAAGACCTACGAGCAGTACGTC.

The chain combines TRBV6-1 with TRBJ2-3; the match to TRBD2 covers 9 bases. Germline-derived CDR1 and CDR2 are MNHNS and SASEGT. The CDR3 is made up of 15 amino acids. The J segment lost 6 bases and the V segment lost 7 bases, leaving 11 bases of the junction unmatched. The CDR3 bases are TGTGCCAGCACGGAAGCGGGGGGCCGGGTGGATACGCAGTATTTT. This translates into CASTEAGGRVDTQYF.

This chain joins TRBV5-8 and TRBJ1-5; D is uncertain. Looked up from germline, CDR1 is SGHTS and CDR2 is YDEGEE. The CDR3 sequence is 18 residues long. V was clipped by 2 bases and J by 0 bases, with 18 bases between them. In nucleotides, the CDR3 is TGTGCCAGCAGCTTCGAGGAACGGACCCCCTATAGCAATCAGCCCCAGCATTTT. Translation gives CASSFEERTPYSNQPQHF.

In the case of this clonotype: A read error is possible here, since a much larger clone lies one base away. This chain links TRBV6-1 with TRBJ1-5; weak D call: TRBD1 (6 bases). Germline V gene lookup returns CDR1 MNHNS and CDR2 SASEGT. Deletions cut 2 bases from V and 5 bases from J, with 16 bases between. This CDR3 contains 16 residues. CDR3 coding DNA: TGTGCCAGCAGTGAATGGGGCAGGGGATTGGATCAGCCCCAGCATTTT. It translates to CASSEWGRGLDQPQHF.

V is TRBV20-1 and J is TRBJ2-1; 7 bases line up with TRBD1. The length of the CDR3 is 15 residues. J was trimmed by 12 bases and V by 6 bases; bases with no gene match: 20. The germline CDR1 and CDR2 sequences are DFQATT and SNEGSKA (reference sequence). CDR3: CSAPDNQGVSIGQFF. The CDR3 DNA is TGCAGTGCCCCCGACAACCAGGGGGTCTCGATTGGGCAGTTCTTC.

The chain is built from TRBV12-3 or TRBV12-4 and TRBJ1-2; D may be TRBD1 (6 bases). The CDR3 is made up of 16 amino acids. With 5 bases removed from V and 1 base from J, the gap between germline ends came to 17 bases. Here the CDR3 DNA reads TGTGCCAGCAGTCCCCCTTTGGACAGTTATAACTATGGCTACACCTTC. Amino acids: CASSPPLDSYNYGYTF.

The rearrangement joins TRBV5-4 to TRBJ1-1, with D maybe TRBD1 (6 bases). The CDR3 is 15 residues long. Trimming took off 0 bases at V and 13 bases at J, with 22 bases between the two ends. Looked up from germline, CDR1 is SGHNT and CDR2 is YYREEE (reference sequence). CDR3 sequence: CASSLVEVGGELSFF. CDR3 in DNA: TGTGCCAGCAGCTTGGTGGAGGTAGGGGGTGAACTTAGTTTCTTT.

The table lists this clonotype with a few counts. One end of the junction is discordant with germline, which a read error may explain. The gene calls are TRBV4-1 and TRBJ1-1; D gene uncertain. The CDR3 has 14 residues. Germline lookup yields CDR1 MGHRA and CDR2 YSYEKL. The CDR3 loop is CANSPDPLSREAFF. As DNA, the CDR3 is TGCGCCAACAGCCCAGACCCTTTGAGTAGAGAAGCTTTCTTT.

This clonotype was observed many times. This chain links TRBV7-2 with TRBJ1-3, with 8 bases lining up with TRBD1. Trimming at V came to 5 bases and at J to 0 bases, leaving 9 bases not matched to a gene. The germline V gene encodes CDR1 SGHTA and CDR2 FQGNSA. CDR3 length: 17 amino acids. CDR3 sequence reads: CASSPGQGVNSGNTIYF. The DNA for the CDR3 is TGTGCCAGCAGCCCCGGACAGGGAGTCAACTCTGGAAACACCATATATTTT.

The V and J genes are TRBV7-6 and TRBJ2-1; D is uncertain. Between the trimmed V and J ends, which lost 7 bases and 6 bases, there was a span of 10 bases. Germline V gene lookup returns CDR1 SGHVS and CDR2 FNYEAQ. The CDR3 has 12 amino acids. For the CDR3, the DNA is TGTGCCAGCATCTTGCGGCTCAATGAGCAGTTCTTC. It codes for CASILRLNEQFF.

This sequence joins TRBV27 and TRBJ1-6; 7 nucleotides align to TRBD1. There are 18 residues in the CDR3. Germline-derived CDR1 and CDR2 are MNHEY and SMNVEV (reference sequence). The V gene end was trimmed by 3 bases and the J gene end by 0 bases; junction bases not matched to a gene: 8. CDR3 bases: TGTGCCAGCAGTTTTAACAGGGGCCCAATCTCCTATAATTCACCCCTCCACTTT. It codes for CASSFNRGPISYNSPLHF.

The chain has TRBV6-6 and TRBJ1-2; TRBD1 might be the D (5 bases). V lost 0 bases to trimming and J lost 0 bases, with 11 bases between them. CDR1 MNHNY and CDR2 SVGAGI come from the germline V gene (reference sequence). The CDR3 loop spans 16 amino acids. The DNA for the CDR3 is TGTGCCAGCAGTTACTCCGGCGGGGGGGCTAACTATGGCTACACCTTC. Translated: CASSYSGGGANYGYTF.

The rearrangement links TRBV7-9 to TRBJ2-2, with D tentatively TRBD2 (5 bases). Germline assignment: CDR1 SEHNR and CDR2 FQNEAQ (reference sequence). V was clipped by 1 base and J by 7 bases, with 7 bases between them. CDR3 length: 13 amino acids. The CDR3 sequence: CASSLEGGGELFF. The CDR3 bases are TGTGCCAGCAGCTTAGAAGGAGGCGGGGAGCTGTTTTTT.